A single T cell receptor beta chain is shown here with its context. Its antigen target is currently unknown. The record has no base qualities; no much larger clone is one base away. The cysteine opens and the phenylalanine closes a CDR3 of 15 amino acids. The entry retains the CDR3 DNA only, 45 bases that are in frame from base 1. V ends up 5 bases short and J 5 bases short, with an unmatched junction base count of 7. CDR1 and CDR2, looked up from the germline V gene (reference sequence), are GTSNPN and SVGIG. The TCR beta CDR3 regions were amplified from RNA transcripts. A first-round RT-PCR of the TCR CDR3 used the HTBI primer set with the Qiagen OneStep RT-PCR kit. The libraries were constructed in a second round of multiplex PCR and then size-selected and purified. Sequencing of the libraries was done on an Illumina HiSeq2000 using paired-end 100 bp reads. Under the source paper's analysis protocol: SOAPnuke was used to process the raw data, with reads discarded if the reads contained adapters or uncalled bases, had a mean Phred below 15, or lacked an exact constant-primer or identifier match. High-quality paired reads were merged using COPE v1.2.5, and each unique nucleotide sequence was defined as a clonotype. MiTCR v1.1 was used to align the clonotypes against IMGT TRBV, TRBD and TRBJ reference segments. The analysis included only V-J combinations with a frequency above 0.0001, which together covered around 99% of the repertoires. The TCS score was defined as F50 (clonal expansion) divided by E x V (chaos), with BLOSUM62-based TCRdist calculated between CDR3 peptides within each V-J. Welch's t-statistics and random forest reduced roughly 540 V-J features to 13, which were used in a naive Bayes classifier (R e1071). TCRdb took the public reads, trimmed them with fastp at Q25, ran MiXCR for clone calling and kept in-frame beta chains. Each CDR3 protein appears once, grouped with its most common genes and DNA. The V and J calls and clone size come from TCRdb's table, not from the authors' own analysis. The sample profile shows more than 600,000 distinct CDR3 sequences; less than 20% of them were found once. Of the sample, under 8.5% falls within the top ten clones.

These data are taken from a study of T cells in Graves' hyperthyroidism and ophthalmopathy (dated by TCRdb to about 2019). With respect to the entire study: Peripheral blood was collected at initial diagnosis, before any treatment. TCR V-J signatures able to tell the groups apart were searched for in a discovery cohort of more than 90 patients, of whom about 40 had Graves' ophthalmopathy and roughly 58 had stable Graves' hyperthyroidism. Prospective prediction of ophthalmopathy was tested in an independent validation cohort consisting of some 18 hyperthyroidism patients and some 17 patients who later progressed to ophthalmopathy. The roughly 100 discovery patients were randomly divided into training and test sets at a 7:3 ratio. The study also compared thyroid tissue and blood T-cell repertoires from more than five Graves' hyperthyroidism patients. After blood sampling, hyperthyroidism patients were treated with methimazole at a starting dose of 30 mg daily, and ophthalmopathy patients were treated with high-dose intravenous methylprednisolone. The paper reports TCR Vbeta CDR3 sequencing of over 130 peripheral blood samples: under 45 ophthalmopathy, roughly 80 hyperthyroidism and 17 progressor patients. Points the paper makes about the study in general: Ophthalmopathy was separated from stable hyperthyroidism by a 13 V-J signature model, with about 86% sensitivity and 81% to 83% specificity obtained in cross-validation and 80%/75% obtained in testing. In validation, the model predicted progression to ophthalmopathy with over 60% sensitivity and approximately 74% specificity, a median of around six months before onset. No statistical method was used to set the sample size in advance, and investigators knew the group allocation. Blood samples also contained most of the expanded thyroid clonotypes (frequency above 0.001), which suggests that blood repertoires may reflect thyroid immune responses.

A patient counted as having stable Graves' hyperthyroidism if no progression to ophthalmopathy occurred over 18 months of follow-up. Hyperthyroidism patients were newly diagnosed, had a disease duration of under 2 months, and were aged 18 to 65 years. Exclusion was applied to patients with uncontrolled infections, other autoimmune diseases, pregnancy or lactation. Diagnoses relied on clinical symptoms, serum thyroxine and TRAb, thyroid ultrasound and orbital computed tomography. PBMCs were isolated from about 9.1 ml of fresh peripheral blood by Ficoll-Paque density gradient centrifugation. Total RNA was extracted using Trizol reagent, and RNA quality was assessed on an Agilent 2100 Bioanalyzer.

This TCR derives from a man younger than 30 with Graves' hyperthyroidism. The V and J segments used are TRBV30 and TRBJ2-2; a stretch of 11 junction bases matches TRBD1. The specimen sequenced was blood. This receptor has the CDR3 CAWGQGAKGTGELFF. The nucleotide sequence is TGTGCCTGGGGACAGGGGGCTAAAGGGACCGGGGAGCTGTTTTTT.